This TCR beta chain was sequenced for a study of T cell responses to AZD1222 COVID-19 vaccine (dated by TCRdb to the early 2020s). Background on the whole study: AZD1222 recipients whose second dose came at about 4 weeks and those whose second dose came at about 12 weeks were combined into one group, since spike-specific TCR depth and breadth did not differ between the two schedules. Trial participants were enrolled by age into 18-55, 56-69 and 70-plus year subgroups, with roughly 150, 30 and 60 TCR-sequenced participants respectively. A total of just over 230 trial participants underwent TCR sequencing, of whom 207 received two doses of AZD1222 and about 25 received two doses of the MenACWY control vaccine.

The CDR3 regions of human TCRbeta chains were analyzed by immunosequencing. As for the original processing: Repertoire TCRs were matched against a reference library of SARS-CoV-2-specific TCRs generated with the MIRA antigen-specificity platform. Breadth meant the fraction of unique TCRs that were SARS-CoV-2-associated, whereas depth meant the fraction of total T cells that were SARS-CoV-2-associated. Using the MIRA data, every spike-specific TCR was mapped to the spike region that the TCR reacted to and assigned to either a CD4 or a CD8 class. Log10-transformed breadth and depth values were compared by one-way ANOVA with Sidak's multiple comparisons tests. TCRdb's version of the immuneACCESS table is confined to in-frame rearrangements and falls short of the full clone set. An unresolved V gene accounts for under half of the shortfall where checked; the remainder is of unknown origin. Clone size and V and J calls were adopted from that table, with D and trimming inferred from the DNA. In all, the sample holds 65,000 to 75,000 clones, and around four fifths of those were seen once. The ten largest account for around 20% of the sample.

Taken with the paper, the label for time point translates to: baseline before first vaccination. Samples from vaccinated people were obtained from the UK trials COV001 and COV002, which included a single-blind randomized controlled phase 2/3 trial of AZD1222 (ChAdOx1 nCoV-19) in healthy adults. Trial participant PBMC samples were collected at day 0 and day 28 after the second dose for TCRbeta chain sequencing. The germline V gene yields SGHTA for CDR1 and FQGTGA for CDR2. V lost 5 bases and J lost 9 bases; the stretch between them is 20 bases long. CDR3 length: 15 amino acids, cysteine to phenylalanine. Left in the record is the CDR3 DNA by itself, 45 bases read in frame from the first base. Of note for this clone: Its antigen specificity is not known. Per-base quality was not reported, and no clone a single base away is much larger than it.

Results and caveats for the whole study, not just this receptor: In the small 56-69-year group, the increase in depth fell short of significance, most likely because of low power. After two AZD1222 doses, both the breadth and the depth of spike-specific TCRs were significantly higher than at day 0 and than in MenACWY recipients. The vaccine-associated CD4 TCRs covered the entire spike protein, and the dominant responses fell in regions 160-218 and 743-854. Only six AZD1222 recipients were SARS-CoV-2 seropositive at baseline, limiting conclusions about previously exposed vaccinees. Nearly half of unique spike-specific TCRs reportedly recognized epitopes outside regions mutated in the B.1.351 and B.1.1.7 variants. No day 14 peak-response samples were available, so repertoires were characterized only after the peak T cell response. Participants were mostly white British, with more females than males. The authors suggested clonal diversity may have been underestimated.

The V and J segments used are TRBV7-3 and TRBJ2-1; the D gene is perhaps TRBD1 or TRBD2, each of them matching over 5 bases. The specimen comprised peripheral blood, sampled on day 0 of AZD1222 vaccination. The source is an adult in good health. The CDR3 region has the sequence CASSRTPGTNGEQFF. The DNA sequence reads TGTGCCAGCAGCCGAACTCCCGGGACGAATGGTGAGCAGTTCTTC.